This T cell receptor beta chain was recovered during a study of T cells in localized non-small cell lung cancer (dated by TCRdb to between 2020 and 2021). In the study overall: Comparing tumors with uninvolved tumor-adjacent lungs, the study looked at the T cell repertoires of hundreds of patients with early-stage NSCLC. The cohort comprised some 240 treatment-naïve NSCLC patients with resected, localized lung tumors. Of the NSCLC patients, 120 to 150 were male and about 97 were female, and the mean age was about 69 years. Summary of the overall study and its limitations: Because multi-region tumor sequencing was not done, intratumor heterogeneity could not be ruled out. Longer overall survival was associated with higher T cell density in blood, whereas shorter survival was associated with higher clonality in adjacent lung. A median of approximately 57 of the top 100 tumor clones were detected in paired uninvolved adjacent lung, and 28 of these tumor clones were also found among the top 100 clones of the paired uninvolved adjacent lung. The highest T cell clonality was observed in uninvolved tumor-adjacent lung, where clonality exceeded that of tumor, suggesting that antigenic responses were more focused in uninvolved tumor-adjacent lung. Since the design was exploratory, TCR variables were selected using unadjusted p-values with no false-discovery rate correction.

At diagnosis, tumor, uninvolved tumor-adjacent lung and peripheral blood were collected and then preserved as a mix of FFPE and fresh-frozen material. For TCR repertoire profiling, blood samples were analyzed as peripheral blood mononuclear cells. Points on this clone: Its antigen remains unidentified. No much larger clone exists at a distance of one base, and base qualities are not known.

The CDR3 has 14 amino acids, counting the end cysteine and phenylalanine. Only the CDR3 portion is preserved as DNA: 42 bases, with reading frame beginning at the first base. After removal of 4 bases from V and 6 bases from J, the junction retains 9 bases not matched to a gene. CDR1 SGHDT and CDR2 YYEEEE are derived from the germline V gene. The immunoSEQ Assay was used to sequence TCR beta CDR3 regions from DNA. On the study's bioinformatics: T cell density was computed as TCR beta template counts normalized to usable DNA estimated by amplifying housekeeping genes. The preseqR package was used to estimate richness by extrapolating to 400,000 templates for PBMC samples and to 120,000 templates for tissue samples. Clonality was taken to be one minus Pielou's evenness. Tissue-enriched TCRs were identified through differential abundance testing performed on productive amino-acid clonotypes, with a minimum total count of 5 and an alpha of 0.1. Repertoire overlap between compartments was quantified with the Jaccard Index and Morisita Overlap Index. GLIPH clustered TCR beta CDR3s with public tetramer-defined viral CDR3s; viral motifs required at least three viral sequences plus V-gene enrichment. In its TCRdb copy, this immuneACCESS table keeps in-frame sequences only and misses some clones. Where compared with another copy, unresolved V genes explain less than half of these, and the others have no known cause. D and trimming were read from the DNA, whereas the V and J calls and clone size are those reported in that table. The sample yields nearly 25,000 clones; about 92% were counted once. Roughly 15% of the sample belongs to the ten largest clones.

Here the chain combines TRBV5-6 and TRBJ2-7, with 8 bases aligning to TRBD1. This sequence originates from a man between 40 and 70 years old with stage III squamous cell lung carcinoma. Sequenced material: peripheral blood, taken before any cancer treatment. CDR3 protein: CASSKAGTGREQYF. The nucleotides are TGTGCCAGCAGCAAGGCCGGGACAGGTCGCGAGCAGTACTTC.